This T cell receptor beta chain was captured by sequencing in a study of response to subunit inactivated influenza vaccine. General study results and limits: The authors suggested that few new T cells are recruited per seasonal influenza vaccination.

This clonotype occurred many times. The target antigen is unknown. TCRdb processed the RT-PCR reads anew with MiXCR; each CDR3 protein has one entry. The table lists 280,000 or so distinct CDR3 sequences, 21% of them singletons. Germline lookup yields CDR1 MGHRA and CDR2 YSYEKL. CDR3 length: 16 amino acids. Trimming removed 1 base from V and 6 bases from J, with 16 bases in between. The chain links TRBV4-1 to TRBJ1-5; tentative D call: TRBD1 (5 bases). The sample was PBMCs from blood, taken less than 22 months after vaccination. This receptor was identified in a man aged 50 to 69 who received an inactivated influenza vaccine. The CDR3 DNA follows: TGCGCCAGCAGCCAAGGCTATAGAAGGGGTCGTCAGCCCCAGCATTTT. Residues: CASSQGYRRGRQPQHF.